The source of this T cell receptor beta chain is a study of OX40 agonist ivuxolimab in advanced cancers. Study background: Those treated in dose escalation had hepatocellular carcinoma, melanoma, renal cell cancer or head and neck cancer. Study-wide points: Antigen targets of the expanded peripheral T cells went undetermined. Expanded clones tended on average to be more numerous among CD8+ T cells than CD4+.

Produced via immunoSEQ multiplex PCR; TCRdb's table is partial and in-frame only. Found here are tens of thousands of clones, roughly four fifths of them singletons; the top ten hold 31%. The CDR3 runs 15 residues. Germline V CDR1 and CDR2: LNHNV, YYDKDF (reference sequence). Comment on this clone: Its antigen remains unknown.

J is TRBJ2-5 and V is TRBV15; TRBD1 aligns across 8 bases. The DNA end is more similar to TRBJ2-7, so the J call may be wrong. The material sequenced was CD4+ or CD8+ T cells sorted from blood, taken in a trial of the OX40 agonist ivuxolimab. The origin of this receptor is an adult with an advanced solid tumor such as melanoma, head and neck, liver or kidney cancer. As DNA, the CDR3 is TGTGCCACCAGCAAAGGTGTACAGGGGGCCTACGAGCAGTACTTC. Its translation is CATSKGVQGAYEQYF.